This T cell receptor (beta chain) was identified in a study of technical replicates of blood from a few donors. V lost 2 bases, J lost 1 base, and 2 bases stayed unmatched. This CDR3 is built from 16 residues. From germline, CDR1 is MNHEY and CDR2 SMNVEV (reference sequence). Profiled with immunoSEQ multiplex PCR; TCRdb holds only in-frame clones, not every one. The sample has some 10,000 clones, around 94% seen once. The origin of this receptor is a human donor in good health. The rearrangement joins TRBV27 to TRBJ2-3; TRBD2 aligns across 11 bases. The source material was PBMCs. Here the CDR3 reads CASSLGTSGRTDTQYF. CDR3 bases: TGTGCCAGCAGTTTAGGGACTAGCGGACGCACAGATACGCAGTATTTT.